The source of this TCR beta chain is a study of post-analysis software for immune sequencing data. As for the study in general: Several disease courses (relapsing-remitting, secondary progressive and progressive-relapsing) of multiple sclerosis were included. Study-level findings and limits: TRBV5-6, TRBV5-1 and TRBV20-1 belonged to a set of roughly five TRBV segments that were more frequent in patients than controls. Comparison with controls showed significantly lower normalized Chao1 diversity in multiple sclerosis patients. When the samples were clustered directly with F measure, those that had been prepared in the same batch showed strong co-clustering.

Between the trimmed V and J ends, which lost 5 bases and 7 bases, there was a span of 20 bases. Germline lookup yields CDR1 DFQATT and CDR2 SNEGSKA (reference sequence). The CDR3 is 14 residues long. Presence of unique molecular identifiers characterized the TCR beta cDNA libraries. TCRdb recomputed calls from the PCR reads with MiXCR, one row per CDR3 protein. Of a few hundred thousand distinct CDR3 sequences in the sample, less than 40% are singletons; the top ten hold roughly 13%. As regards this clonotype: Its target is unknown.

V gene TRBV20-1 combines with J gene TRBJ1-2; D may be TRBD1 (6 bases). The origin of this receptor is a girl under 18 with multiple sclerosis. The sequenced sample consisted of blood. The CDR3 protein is CSAHSTGYLFGYTF. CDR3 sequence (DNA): TGCAGTGCTCATAGTACAGGGTACCTGTTTGGCTACACCTTC.